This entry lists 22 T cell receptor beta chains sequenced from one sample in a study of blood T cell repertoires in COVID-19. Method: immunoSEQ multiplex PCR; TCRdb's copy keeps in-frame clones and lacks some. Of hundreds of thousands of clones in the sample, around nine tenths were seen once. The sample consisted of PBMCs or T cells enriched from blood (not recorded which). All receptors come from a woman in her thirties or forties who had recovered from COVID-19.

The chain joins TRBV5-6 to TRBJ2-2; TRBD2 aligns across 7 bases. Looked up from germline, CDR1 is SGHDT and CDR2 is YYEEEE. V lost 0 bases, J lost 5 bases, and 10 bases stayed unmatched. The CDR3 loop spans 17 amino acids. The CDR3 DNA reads TGTGCCAGCAGCTTGGACGGGGCGGGGGACGGAACCGGGGAGCTGTTTTTT. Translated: CASSLDGAGDGTGELFF.

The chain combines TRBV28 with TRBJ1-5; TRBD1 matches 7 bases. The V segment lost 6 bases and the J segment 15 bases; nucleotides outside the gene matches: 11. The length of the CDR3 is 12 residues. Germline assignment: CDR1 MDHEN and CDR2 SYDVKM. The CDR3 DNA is TGTGCCAGCAGCCTAGGACCGGGACAGAGGCATTTT. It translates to CASSLGPGQRHF.

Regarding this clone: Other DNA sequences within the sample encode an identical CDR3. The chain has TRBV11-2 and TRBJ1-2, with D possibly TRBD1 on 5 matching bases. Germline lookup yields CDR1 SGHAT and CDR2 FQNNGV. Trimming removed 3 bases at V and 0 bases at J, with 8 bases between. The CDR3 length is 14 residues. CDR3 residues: CASSLGPANYGYTF. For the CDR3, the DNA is TGTGCCAGCAGCTTGGGGCCAGCTAACTATGGCTACACCTTC.

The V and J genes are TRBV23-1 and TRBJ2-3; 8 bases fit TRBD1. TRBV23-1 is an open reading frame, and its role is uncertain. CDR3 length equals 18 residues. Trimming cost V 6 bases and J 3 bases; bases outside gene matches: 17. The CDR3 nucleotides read TGCGCCAGCAGCAGGGGGCCGGACGGGTCGTTAGCTACAGATACGCAGTATTTT. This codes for CASSRGPDGSLATDTQYF.

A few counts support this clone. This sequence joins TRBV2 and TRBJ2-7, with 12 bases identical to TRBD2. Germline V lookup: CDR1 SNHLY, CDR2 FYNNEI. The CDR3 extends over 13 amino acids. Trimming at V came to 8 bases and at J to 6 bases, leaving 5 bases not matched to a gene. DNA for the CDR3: TGTGCCAGCGATTCGACTAGCGGGAGCGAGCAGTACTTC. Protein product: CASDSTSGSEQYF.

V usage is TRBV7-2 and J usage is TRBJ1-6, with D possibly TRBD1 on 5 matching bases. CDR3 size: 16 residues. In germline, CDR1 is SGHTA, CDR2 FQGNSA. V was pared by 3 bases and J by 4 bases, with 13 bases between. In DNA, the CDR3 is TGTGCCAGCAGCTTTTCCGGGACTGAGTATAATTCACCCCTCCACTTT. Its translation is CASSFSGTEYNSPLHF.

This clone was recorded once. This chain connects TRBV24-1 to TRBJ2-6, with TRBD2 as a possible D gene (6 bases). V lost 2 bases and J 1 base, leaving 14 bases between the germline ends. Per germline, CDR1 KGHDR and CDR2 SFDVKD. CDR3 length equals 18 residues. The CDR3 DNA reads TGTGCCACCAGTGATTCCTCCACCGGAGGGTCTGGGGCCAACGTCCTGACTTTC. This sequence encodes CATSDSSTGGSGANVLTF.

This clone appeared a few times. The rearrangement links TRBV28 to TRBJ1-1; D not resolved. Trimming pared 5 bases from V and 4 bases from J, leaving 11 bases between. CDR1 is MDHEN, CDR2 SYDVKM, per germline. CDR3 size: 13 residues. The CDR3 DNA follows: TGTGCCAGCAGTCCCCCTAGGTCCACTGAAGCTTTCTTT. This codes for CASSPPRSTEAFF. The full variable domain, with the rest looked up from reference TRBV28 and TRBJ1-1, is DVKVTQSSRYLVKRTGEKVFLECVQDMDHENMFWYRQDPGLGLRLIYFSYDVKMKEKGDIPEGYSVSREKKERFSLILESASTNQTSMYLCASSPPRSTEAFFGQGTRLTVV.

The CDR3, as DNA: TGTGCCACCAGGGAAAACAGGGGTGGCACCGGGGAGCTGTTTTTT. It yields the protein CATRENRGGTGELFF. The chain couples TRBV24-1 to TRBJ2-2; 7 positions match TRBD1. J gave up 4 bases and V 7 bases, and 8 bases lay outside the gene matches. The CDR3 loop spans 15 amino acids. Germline CDR1 reads KGHDR; CDR2 reads SFDVKD.

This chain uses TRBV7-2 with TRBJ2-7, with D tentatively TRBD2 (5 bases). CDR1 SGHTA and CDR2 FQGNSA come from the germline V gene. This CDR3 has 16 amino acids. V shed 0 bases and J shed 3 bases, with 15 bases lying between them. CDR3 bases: TGTGCCAGCAGCTTAGCGGAGGAAGTGGAAAGCTACGAGCAGTACTTC. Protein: CASSLAEEVESYEQYF.

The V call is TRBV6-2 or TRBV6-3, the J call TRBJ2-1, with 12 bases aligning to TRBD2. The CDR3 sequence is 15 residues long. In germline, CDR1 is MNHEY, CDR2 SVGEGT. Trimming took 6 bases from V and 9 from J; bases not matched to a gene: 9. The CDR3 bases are TGTGCCAGCAGCATCCTAGCGGGAGGGCAAGGTGAGCAGTTCTTC. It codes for CASSILAGGQGEQFF.

The CDR3 loop reads CASSRPGTSGSGTDTQYF. CDR3 sequence (DNA): TGTGCCAGCAGTCGTCCCGGGACTAGCGGGAGTGGGACAGATACGCAGTATTTT. This chain uses TRBV27 with TRBJ2-3; 14 nucleotides match TRBD2. The CDR3 spans 18 residues. The junction had 10 bases not matched to a gene; V was cut back by 5 bases and J by 3 bases. In germline, CDR1 is MNHEY, CDR2 SMNVEV (reference sequence).

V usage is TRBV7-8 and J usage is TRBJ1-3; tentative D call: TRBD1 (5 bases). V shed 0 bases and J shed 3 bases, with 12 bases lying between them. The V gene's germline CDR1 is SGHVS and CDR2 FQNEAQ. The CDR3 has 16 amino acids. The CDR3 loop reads CASSLASVGGGNTIYF. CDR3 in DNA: TGTGCCAGCAGCTTAGCGAGCGTCGGGGGTGGAAACACCATATATTTT.

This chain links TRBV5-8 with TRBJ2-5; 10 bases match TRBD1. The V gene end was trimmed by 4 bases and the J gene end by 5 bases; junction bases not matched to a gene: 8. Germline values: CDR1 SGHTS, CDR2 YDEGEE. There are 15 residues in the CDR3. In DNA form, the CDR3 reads TGTGCCAGCAGCGGGGGGACAGGGGACGGCGAGACCCAGTACTTC. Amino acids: CASSGGTGDGETQYF.

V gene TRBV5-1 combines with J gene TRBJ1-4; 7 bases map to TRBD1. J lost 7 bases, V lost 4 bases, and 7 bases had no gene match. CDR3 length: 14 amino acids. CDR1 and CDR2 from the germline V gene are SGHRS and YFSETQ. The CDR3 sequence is CASSPGTAREKLFF. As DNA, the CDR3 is TGCGCCAGCAGCCCCGGGACAGCGCGTGAAAAACTGTTTTTT.

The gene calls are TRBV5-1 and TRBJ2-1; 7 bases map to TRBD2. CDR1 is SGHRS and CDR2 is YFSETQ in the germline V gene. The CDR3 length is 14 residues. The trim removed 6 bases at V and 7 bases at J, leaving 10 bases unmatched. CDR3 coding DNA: TGCGCCAGCACCGTTGGGGGAGGGCATAATGAGCAGTTCTTC. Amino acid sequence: CASTVGGGHNEQFF. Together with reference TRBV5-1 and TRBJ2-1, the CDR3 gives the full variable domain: KAGVTQTPRYLIKTRGQQVTLSCSPISGHRSVSWYQQTPGQGLQFLFEYFSETQRNKGNFPGRFSGRQFSNSRSEMNVSTLELGDSALYLCASTVGGGHNEQFFGPGTRLTVL.

The CDR3 region has the DNA TGTGCCACCAGTGACCCAACTAGCGGGCCCTACAATGAGCAGTTCTTC. Amino acid sequence: CATSDPTSGPYNEQFF. This chain links TRBV24-1 with TRBJ2-1, with 9 positions matching TRBD2. Germline V CDR1 and CDR2: KGHDR, SFDVKD. This CDR3 region has 16 residues. V shed 4 bases, J shed 2 bases, and the junction held 5 bases outside the gene matches.

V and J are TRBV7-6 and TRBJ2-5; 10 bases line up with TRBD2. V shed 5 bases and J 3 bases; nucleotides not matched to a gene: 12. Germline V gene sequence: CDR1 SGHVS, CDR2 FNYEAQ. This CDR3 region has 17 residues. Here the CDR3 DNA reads TGTGCCAGCAGCGTCCGAGCGGGACTAGCGATCAAAGAGACCCAGTACTTC. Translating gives CASSVRAGLAIKETQYF.

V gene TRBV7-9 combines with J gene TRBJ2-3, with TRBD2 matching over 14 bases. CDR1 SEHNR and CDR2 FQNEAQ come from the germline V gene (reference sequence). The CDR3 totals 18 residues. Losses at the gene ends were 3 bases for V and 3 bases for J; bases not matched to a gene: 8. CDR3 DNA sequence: TGTGCCAGCAGCTTGGTGACTAGCGGGAGGGGGAGTACAGATACGCAGTATTTT. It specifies CASSLVTSGRGSTDTQYF.

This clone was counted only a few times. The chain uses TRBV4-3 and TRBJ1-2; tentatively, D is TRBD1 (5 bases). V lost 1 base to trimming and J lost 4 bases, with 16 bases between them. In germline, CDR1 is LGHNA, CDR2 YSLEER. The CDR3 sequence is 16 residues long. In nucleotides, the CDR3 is TGCGCCAGCAGCCAAGCCCTCGAACAGGTTATCTATGGCTACACCTTC. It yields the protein CASSQALEQVIYGYTF.

The CDR3 region is CASSSDMNTEAFF. CDR3 nucleotides: TGTGCCAGCAGCTCCGACATGAACACTGAAGCTTTCTTT. This chain connects TRBV5-4 to TRBJ1-1; D gene unclear. V was pared by 3 bases and J by 0 bases, with 6 bases between. CDR3 size: 13 residues. Per the germline V gene, CDR1 is SGHNT and CDR2 is YYREEE (reference sequence). Full variable domain (rest looked up from reference TRBV5-4 and TRBJ1-1): ETGVTQSPTHLIKTRGQQVTLRCSSQSGHNTVSWYQQALGQGPQFIFQYYREEENGRGNFPPRFSGLQFPNYSSELNVNALELDDSALYLCASSSDMNTEAFFGQGTRLTVV.

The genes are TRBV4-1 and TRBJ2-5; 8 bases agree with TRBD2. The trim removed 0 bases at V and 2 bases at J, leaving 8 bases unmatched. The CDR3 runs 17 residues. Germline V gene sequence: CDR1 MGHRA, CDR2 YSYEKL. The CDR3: CASSQDGTSGSQETQYF. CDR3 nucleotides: TGCGCCAGCAGCCAAGATGGGACAAGCGGGAGTCAAGAGACCCAGTACTTC.